The rows below give T cell receptor beta chains drawn from one sample of a study of blood T cell repertoires in COVID-19. Sequencing used immunoSEQ multiplex PCR; TCRdb keeps in-frame clones, though not all of them. The sample carries about 350,000 clones, around nine tenths recorded once. Input material: peripheral blood. All receptors come from a woman in her seventies with COVID-19, enrolled during active disease. Each CDR3 is given with its conserved first and last residue. Fields, in order: V gene, D gene, clone size, J gene, CDR3 protein, CDR3 DNA. D genes are given only for firm matches. The size of a clone is reported for some rows only, either as once, few or many, or as a class for expanded clones.

TRBV28,TRBD1,-,TRBJ1-2,CASTVLSPIRDRGLGYTF,TGTGCCAGCACTGTTTTATCCCCAATCCGGGACAGGGGGCTTGGCTACACCTTC
TRBV24-1,-,few,TRBJ2-2,CATSDWGPSNTGELFF,TGTGCCACCAGTGATTGGGGGCCTTCGAACACCGGGGAGCTGTTTTTT
TRBV19,TRBD1,once,TRBJ1-1,CASRLDDRANTEAFF,TGTGCCAGTAGACTAGACGACAGGGCGAACACTGAAGCTTTCTTT
TRBV9,TRBD2,-,TRBJ2-2,CASSGLAGGPGELFF,TGTGCCAGCAGCGGACTAGCGGGGGGACCCGGGGAGCTGTTTTTT
TRBV6-5,TRBD1,-,TRBJ1-2,CASRRDRDGYTF,TGTGCCAGCCGGCGGGACAGGGATGGCTACACCTTC
TRBV30,TRBD1,-,TRBJ1-2,CARRSRDRDKGYTF,TGTGCCCGGAGGTCCCGGGACAGGGACAAAGGCTACACCTTC
TRBV5-6,-,-,TRBJ1-1,CASSLGTSPQAFF,TGTGCCAGCAGCCTAGGGACTTCCCCCCAAGCTTTCTTT
TRBV4-2,-,once,TRBJ1-2,CASSQVGDSEYYGYTF,TGTGCCAGCAGCCAAGTCGGCGACAGCGAGTACTATGGCTACACCTTC
TRBV4-1,TRBD1,once,TRBJ1-2,CASSLPGQLNYGYTF,TGCGCCAGCAGCCTGCCGGGACAGCTAAACTATGGCTACACCTTC
TRBV5-1,-,-,TRBJ1-2,CASSSSGDYGYTF,TGCGCCAGCAGCTCTTCAGGGGACTATGGCTACACCTTC